The entry that follows covers one TCR beta chain sequence. Antigen specificity is unknown. This entry is derived from a study of T cells expressing NK-cell markers. Findings and caveats of the study: Topping the CD3+CD56-NKG2C+ fraction as well were these clonotypes, in a handful of donors. About 1.0-7.0% of CD8+ T cells in about 6 donors belonged to dominant NKG2C+ clonotypes.

cDNA encoding TCR beta was synthesized via 5'RACE template switching incorporating UMIs. TCRdb reprocessed the 5' RACE reads, with one entry per CDR3 protein and no DNA. This listing includes about 170,000 distinct CDR3 sequences. This CDR3 spans 14 amino acids. The sequence was collected from a man aged 18 to 70 in good health. The sample was blood T cells: a sorted CD56 or NKG2C T cell subset, CD4+ or CD8+ T cells, or bulk PBMC T cells (not recorded which). The V gene is TRBV12-3 or TRBV12-4, the J gene TRBJ2-5. This CDR3 reads CASSSGVLPETQYF.